The next 30 T cell receptor beta chains were all read from a single sample in a study of T cell changes during pregnancy in multiple sclerosis. TCRdb's table, derived via immunoSEQ multiplex PCR, lists solely in-frame clones and lacks some. In the table there are some 40,000 clones, 93% of which are singletons. The sequences come from CD4+ T cells from peripheral blood mononuclear cells, collected in the first trimester of pregnancy. The receptors were gathered from a female donor with multiple sclerosis, enrolled in a pregnancy study.

CDR3 in amino acids: CASSQDTYGYTF. Here the CDR3 DNA reads TGTGCCAGCAGCCAGGACACCTATGGCTACACCTTC. The chain combines TRBV7-8 with TRBJ1-2, with D possibly TRBD1 on 5 matching bases. The CDR3 runs to 12 residues. In germline, CDR1 is SGHVS, CDR2 FQNEAQ. V lost 5 bases, J lost 4 bases, and 8 bases lay in between.

The genes are TRBV15 and TRBJ2-7, with 7 bases aligning to TRBD1. This CDR3 comprises 14 residues. Germline V gene sequence: CDR1 LNHNV, CDR2 YYDKDF (reference sequence). J was trimmed by 2 bases and V by 3 bases; bases with no gene match: 4. This CDR3 is CATSSGTVTYEQYF. For the CDR3, the DNA is TGTGCCACCAGCAGTGGGACAGTAACCTACGAGCAGTACTTC.

CDR3 coding DNA: TGTGCCAGCTCACCCGTTGGAGGACTAGACATTCAGTACTTC. As protein: CASSPVGGLDIQYF. The chain uses TRBV18 and TRBJ2-4, with TRBD2 matching over 7 bases. This CDR3 has 14 amino acids. With 3 bases clipped from V and 8 bases from J, the junction kept 7 bases outside the gene matches. Germline V gene sequence: CDR1 KGHSH, CDR2 LQKENI.

This clone was counted once. The CDR3 DNA reads TGTGCCAGCAGTTACTCGAGAGCCACGAACACCGGGGAGCTGTTTTTT. It specifies CASSYSRATNTGELFF. The chain links TRBV6-5 to TRBJ2-2, with no clear D. Deletions cut 0 bases from V and 0 bases from J, with 8 bases between. The length of the CDR3 is 16 residues. The germline gives CDR1 MNHEY, CDR2 SVGAGI.

The chain uses TRBV7-8 and TRBJ1-3; tentative D call: TRBD1 (6 bases). Germline lookup yields CDR1 SGHVS and CDR2 FQNEAQ. The CDR3 sequence is 16 residues long. V was trimmed by 2 bases and J by 0 bases, leaving 11 bases between them. The CDR3 nucleotides read TGTGCCAGCAGCTTACGACAGGTTATCTCTGGAAACACCATATATTTT. Its translation is CASSLRQVISGNTIYF.

This rearrangement joins TRBV6-6 to TRBJ2-3; no clear D gene. CDR1 is MNHNY and CDR2 is SVGAGI in the germline V gene (reference sequence). Trimming stripped 1 base from V and 5 bases from J, with 10 bases between. The CDR3 spans 14 residues. The CDR3 DNA reads TGTGCCAGCAGTTACTTGGGCGACGGAGATACGCAGTATTTT. Translation: CASSYLGDGDTQYF.

The rearrangement joins TRBV4-2 to TRBJ2-5; unclear D gene. V lost 4 bases, J lost 3 bases, and 9 bases lay in between. In germline, CDR1 is LGHNA, CDR2 YNFKEQ. The CDR3 runs to 13 residues. Here the CDR3 reads CASSRDTKETQYF. The CDR3 DNA reads TGTGCCAGCAGCCGAGATACTAAAGAGACCCAGTACTTC.

The chain carries TRBV7-6 and TRBJ1-3; no clear D gene. Germline V lookup: CDR1 SGHVS, CDR2 FNYEAQ. V was cut by 0 bases and J by 0 bases, with 12 bases left in between. The CDR3 is made up of 17 amino acids. DNA of the CDR3: TGTGCCAGCAGCTTAGCGAGTCGAGGGAGCTCTGGAAACACCATATATTTT. Protein product: CASSLASRGSSGNTIYF.

J is TRBJ2-7 and V is TRBV11-2, with 7 bases aligning to TRBD1. There are 12 residues in the CDR3. Germline CDR1 SGHAT, CDR2 FQNNGV. V shed 5 bases and J 3 bases; nucleotides not matched to a gene: 1. CDR3 amino acids: CASSGDSYEQYF. The DNA of the CDR3 is TGTGCCAGCAGCGGGGACAGCTACGAGCAGTACTTC. The entire variable domain, with the rest obtained from reference TRBV11-2 and TRBJ2-7, is as follows: EAGVAQSPRYKIIEKRQSVAFWCNPISGHATLYWYQQILGQGPKLLIQFQNNGVVDDSQLPKDRFSAERLKGVDSTLKIQPAKLEDSAVYLCASSGDSYEQYFGPGTRLTVT.

V gene TRBV29-1 combines with J gene TRBJ1-1; 7 bases line up with TRBD1. The trim removed 7 bases at V and 4 bases at J, leaving 6 bases unmatched. The germline V gene has CDR1 SQVTM and CDR2 ANQGSEA. The CDR3 covers 12 residues. The CDR3 region is CSGKTGFTEAFF. CDR3 sequence (DNA): TGCAGCGGTAAGACAGGGTTCACTGAAGCTTTCTTT.

V usage is TRBV25-1 and J usage is TRBJ2-1; 7 nucleotides align to TRBD2. V lost 4 bases, J lost 12 bases, and 12 bases stayed unmatched. The CDR3 consists of 14 residues. CDR1 and CDR2 from the germline V gene are MGHDK and SYGVNS. The CDR3, as DNA: TGTGCCAGCAGTGCCCGGCTAGCGGAGGGGCCGCAGTTCTTC. Translating gives CASSARLAEGPQFF.

V is TRBV7-9 and J is TRBJ2-5; 11 bases are a match to TRBD2. The CDR3 contains 15 residues. Trimming took 5 bases from V and 0 from J; bases not matched to a gene: 2. Germline V gene data show CDR1 as SEHNR and CDR2 as FQNEAQ (reference sequence). CDR3 loop: CASSPGLADQETQYF. In DNA form, the CDR3 reads TGTGCCAGCAGCCCGGGACTAGCGGACCAAGAGACCCAGTACTTC.

The chain links TRBV7-9 to TRBJ2-1, with 9 bases that match TRBD2. CDR1 and CDR2 from the germline V gene are SEHNR and FQNEAQ (reference sequence). This CDR3 region has 19 residues. With 2 bases clipped from V and 0 bases from J, the junction kept 11 bases outside the gene matches. The CDR3 bases are TGTGCCAGCAGCTTAAAGGTTGGGCTAGCGGGGCTCTCCTACAATGAGCAGTTCTTC. Amino acids: CASSLKVGLAGLSYNEQFF.

The count of this clone is one. V is TRBV18 and J is TRBJ2-7; 11 nucleotides match TRBD1. V lost 4 bases and J lost 3; bases outside the gene matches: 2. The germline gives CDR1 KGHSH, CDR2 LQKENI. This CDR3 contains 14 residues. The CDR3, as DNA: TGTGCCAGCTCACAGGGACAGGGGGGCTACGAGCAGTACTTC. This gives the protein CASSQGQGGYEQYF.

In this sample, this clone turned up once. This CDR3 is CASSESEGGGAEDEQFF. The CDR3 DNA sequence: TGCGCCAGCAGTGAGTCGGAAGGCGGAGGGGCTGAAGATGAGCAGTTCTTC. The chain recombines TRBV10-1 with TRBJ2-1, with D possibly being TRBD2 (6 bases). Per the germline V gene, CDR1 is WNHNN and CDR2 is SYGVQD (reference sequence). There are 17 residues in the CDR3. Between the trimmed V and J ends, which lost 0 bases and 8 bases, there was a span of 20 bases.

The J gene is TRBJ2-7, the V gene TRBV5-6; 11 bases line up with TRBD2. CDR1 is SGHDT, CDR2 YYEEEE, per germline. After removal of 4 bases from V and 3 bases from J, the junction contained 3 bases not matched to a gene. This CDR3 region has 14 residues. CDR3 DNA: TGTGCCAGCAGCCTGGGACTAGCGGACTACGAGCAGTACTTC. It specifies CASSLGLADYEQYF.

The chain has TRBV4-2 and TRBJ1-2; D possibly corresponds to TRBD1 (6 bases). The CDR3 loop spans 14 amino acids. Germline loops: CDR1 LGHNA, CDR2 YNFKEQ. The V and J ends lost 3 bases and 8 bases respectively, with 16 bases between them. Here the CDR3 DNA reads TGTGCCAGCAGCCAGGACGTCGGGGGGCTCGGCTACACCTTC. Amino acids: CASSQDVGGLGYTF.

V and J are TRBV5-1 and TRBJ2-3, with D perhaps matching TRBD1 (5 bases). Trimming shortened V by 0 bases and J by 0 bases, and 8 bases separated the two germline ends. Germline lookup yields CDR1 SGHRS and CDR2 YFSETQ. The CDR3 spans 15 residues. DNA for the CDR3: TGCGCCAGCAGCTTGGATGCAGGGAGCACAGATACGCAGTATTTT. Its translation is CASSLDAGSTDTQYF.

The chain couples TRBV7-6 to TRBJ1-1, with 10 bases matching TRBD1. In germline, CDR1 is SGHVS, CDR2 FNYEAQ. CDR3 length: 15 amino acids. J was trimmed by 1 base and V by 5 bases; bases with no gene match: 4. Here the CDR3 reads CASSLRQGANTEAFF. The CDR3 nucleotides are TGTGCCAGCAGCCTTCGACAGGGGGCGAACACTGAAGCTTTCTTT.

The chain uses TRBV28 and TRBJ1-5, with D tentatively TRBD1 (6 bases). Germline-derived CDR1 and CDR2 are MDHEN and SYDVKM. Trimming took off 7 bases at V and 7 bases at J, with 26 bases between the two ends. The CDR3 is 17 residues long. CDR3 nucleotides: TGTGCCAGCACCTCTGTGCTCGCACAGGTTAGGGGGCAGCCCCAGCATTTT. Its translation is CASTSVLAQVRGQPQHF.

The V gene is TRBV15, the J gene TRBJ2-7; TRBD2 matches 12 bases. The CDR3 length is 15 residues. V trimming: 3 bases; J trimming: 4 bases; junction bases outside the gene matches: 4. CDR1 is LNHNV and CDR2 is YYDKDF in the germline V gene (reference sequence). CDR3: CATSSPGLAGYEQYF. DNA of the CDR3: TGTGCCACCAGCAGCCCAGGACTAGCGGGATACGAGCAGTACTTC.

The sample holds one count of this clone. Other nucleotide sequences from this sample produce the same CDR3. The J gene is TRBJ2-5, the V gene TRBV2, with D unresolved. V lost 5 bases, J lost 2 bases, and 3 bases lay in between. Germline V gene sequence: CDR1 SNHLY, CDR2 FYNNEI. The CDR3 is 11 residues long. The CDR3, as DNA: TGTGCCAGCAGTCTTCAAGAGACCCAGTACTTC. As protein: CASSLQETQYF. The variable domain in full, with the rest retrieved from reference TRBV2 and TRBJ2-5, is EPEVTQTPSHQVTQMGQEVILRCVPISNHLYFYWYRQILGQKVEFLVSFYNNEISEKSEIFDDQFSVERPDGSNFTLKIRSTKLEDSAMYFCASSLQETQYFGPGTRLLVL.

V is TRBV10-3 and J is TRBJ2-3, with a possible D match to TRBD2 (5 bases). V lost 0 bases to trimming and J lost 2 bases, with 6 bases between them. There are 14 residues in the CDR3. Per the germline V gene, CDR1 is ENHRY and CDR2 is SYGVKD. DNA for the CDR3: TGTGCCATCAGTGAGTCACGGGACACAGATACGCAGTATTTT. It specifies CAISESRDTDTQYF.

The chain joins TRBV7-9 to TRBJ1-2; D ambiguous. The CDR3 totals 15 residues. CDR1 is SEHNR, CDR2 FQNEAQ, per germline (reference sequence). V lost 3 bases to trimming and J lost 4 bases, with 15 bases between them. CDR3 sequence: CASSFHGDPPYGYTF. The CDR3, as DNA: TGTGCCAGCAGCTTTCACGGGGATCCACCCTATGGCTACACCTTC. The whole variable domain, filled in from reference TRBV7-9 and TRBJ1-2, reads DTGVSQNPRHKITKRGQNVTFRCDPISEHNRLYWYRQTLGQGPEFLTYFQNEAQLEKSRLLSDRFSAERPKGSFSTLEIQRTEQGDSAMYLCASSFHGDPPYGYTFGSGTRLTVV.

The DNA of the CDR3 is TGTGCCAGCAGCTTAGGGCCATCCTACGAGCAGTACTTC. Residues: CASSLGPSYEQYF. This chain joins TRBV7-6 and TRBJ2-7; D remains ambiguous. Trimming removed 1 base from V and 1 base from J, with 5 bases in between. Germline lookup yields CDR1 SGHVS and CDR2 FNYEAQ. The length of the CDR3 is 13 residues. The variable domain in full, completed from reference TRBV7-6 and TRBJ2-7, reads GAGVSQSPRYKVTKRGQDVALRCDPISGHVSLYWYRQALGQGPEFLTYFNYEAQQDKSGLPNDRFSAERPEGSISTLTIQRTEQRDSAMYRCASSLGPSYEQYFGPGTRLTVT.

This chain links TRBV30 with TRBJ2-7; D is perhaps TRBD2 (6 bases). V lost 1 base, J lost 2 bases, and 6 bases lay in between. The CDR3 runs 12 residues. Germline lookup yields CDR1 GTSNPN and CDR2 SVGIG (reference sequence). In nucleotides, the CDR3 is TGTGCCTGGAGTGGACTAGCCTACGAGCAGTACTTC. Translation gives CAWSGLAYEQYF.

V gene TRBV10-2 combines with J gene TRBJ2-1; D gene uncertain. The CDR3 runs 14 residues. The V end lost 0 bases, the J end lost 1 base, and 4 bases lay between the germline ends. Germline loops: CDR1 WSHSY, CDR2 SAAADI. CDR3 loop: CASSESRSYNEQFF. CDR3 DNA: TGCGCCAGCAGTGAGTCACGGTCCTACAATGAGCAGTTCTTC.

This chain links TRBV28 with TRBJ1-4; D is ambiguous. Trimming took off 7 bases at V and 4 bases at J, with 13 bases between the two ends. The germline gives CDR1 MDHEN, CDR2 SYDVKM. The CDR3 has 14 amino acids. The CDR3 sequence: CASMGGLGNEKLFF. As DNA, the CDR3 is TGTGCCAGCATGGGCGGACTAGGTAATGAAAAACTGTTTTTT.

The gene calls are TRBV7-9 and TRBJ1-1, with D tentatively TRBD1 (5 bases). The V end lost 4 bases, the J end lost 3 bases, and 9 bases lay between the germline ends. The germline V gene encodes CDR1 SEHNR and CDR2 FQNEAQ (reference sequence). The CDR3 totals 13 residues. The DNA for the CDR3 is TGTGCCAGCAGCTCTGGCAGGGACACTGAAGCTTTCTTT. Amino acids: CASSSGRDTEAFF.

The V gene is TRBV27, the J gene TRBJ2-3, with a tentative D call TRBD1 (5 bases). The CDR3 is made up of 14 amino acids. Germline CDR1 MNHEY, CDR2 SMNVEV (reference sequence). Trimming shortened V by 6 bases and J by 2 bases, and 12 bases separated the two germline ends. CDR3 DNA: TGTGCCAGCAGCTTACAGGTCCCCACAGATACGCAGTATTTT. Residues: CASSLQVPTDTQYF.